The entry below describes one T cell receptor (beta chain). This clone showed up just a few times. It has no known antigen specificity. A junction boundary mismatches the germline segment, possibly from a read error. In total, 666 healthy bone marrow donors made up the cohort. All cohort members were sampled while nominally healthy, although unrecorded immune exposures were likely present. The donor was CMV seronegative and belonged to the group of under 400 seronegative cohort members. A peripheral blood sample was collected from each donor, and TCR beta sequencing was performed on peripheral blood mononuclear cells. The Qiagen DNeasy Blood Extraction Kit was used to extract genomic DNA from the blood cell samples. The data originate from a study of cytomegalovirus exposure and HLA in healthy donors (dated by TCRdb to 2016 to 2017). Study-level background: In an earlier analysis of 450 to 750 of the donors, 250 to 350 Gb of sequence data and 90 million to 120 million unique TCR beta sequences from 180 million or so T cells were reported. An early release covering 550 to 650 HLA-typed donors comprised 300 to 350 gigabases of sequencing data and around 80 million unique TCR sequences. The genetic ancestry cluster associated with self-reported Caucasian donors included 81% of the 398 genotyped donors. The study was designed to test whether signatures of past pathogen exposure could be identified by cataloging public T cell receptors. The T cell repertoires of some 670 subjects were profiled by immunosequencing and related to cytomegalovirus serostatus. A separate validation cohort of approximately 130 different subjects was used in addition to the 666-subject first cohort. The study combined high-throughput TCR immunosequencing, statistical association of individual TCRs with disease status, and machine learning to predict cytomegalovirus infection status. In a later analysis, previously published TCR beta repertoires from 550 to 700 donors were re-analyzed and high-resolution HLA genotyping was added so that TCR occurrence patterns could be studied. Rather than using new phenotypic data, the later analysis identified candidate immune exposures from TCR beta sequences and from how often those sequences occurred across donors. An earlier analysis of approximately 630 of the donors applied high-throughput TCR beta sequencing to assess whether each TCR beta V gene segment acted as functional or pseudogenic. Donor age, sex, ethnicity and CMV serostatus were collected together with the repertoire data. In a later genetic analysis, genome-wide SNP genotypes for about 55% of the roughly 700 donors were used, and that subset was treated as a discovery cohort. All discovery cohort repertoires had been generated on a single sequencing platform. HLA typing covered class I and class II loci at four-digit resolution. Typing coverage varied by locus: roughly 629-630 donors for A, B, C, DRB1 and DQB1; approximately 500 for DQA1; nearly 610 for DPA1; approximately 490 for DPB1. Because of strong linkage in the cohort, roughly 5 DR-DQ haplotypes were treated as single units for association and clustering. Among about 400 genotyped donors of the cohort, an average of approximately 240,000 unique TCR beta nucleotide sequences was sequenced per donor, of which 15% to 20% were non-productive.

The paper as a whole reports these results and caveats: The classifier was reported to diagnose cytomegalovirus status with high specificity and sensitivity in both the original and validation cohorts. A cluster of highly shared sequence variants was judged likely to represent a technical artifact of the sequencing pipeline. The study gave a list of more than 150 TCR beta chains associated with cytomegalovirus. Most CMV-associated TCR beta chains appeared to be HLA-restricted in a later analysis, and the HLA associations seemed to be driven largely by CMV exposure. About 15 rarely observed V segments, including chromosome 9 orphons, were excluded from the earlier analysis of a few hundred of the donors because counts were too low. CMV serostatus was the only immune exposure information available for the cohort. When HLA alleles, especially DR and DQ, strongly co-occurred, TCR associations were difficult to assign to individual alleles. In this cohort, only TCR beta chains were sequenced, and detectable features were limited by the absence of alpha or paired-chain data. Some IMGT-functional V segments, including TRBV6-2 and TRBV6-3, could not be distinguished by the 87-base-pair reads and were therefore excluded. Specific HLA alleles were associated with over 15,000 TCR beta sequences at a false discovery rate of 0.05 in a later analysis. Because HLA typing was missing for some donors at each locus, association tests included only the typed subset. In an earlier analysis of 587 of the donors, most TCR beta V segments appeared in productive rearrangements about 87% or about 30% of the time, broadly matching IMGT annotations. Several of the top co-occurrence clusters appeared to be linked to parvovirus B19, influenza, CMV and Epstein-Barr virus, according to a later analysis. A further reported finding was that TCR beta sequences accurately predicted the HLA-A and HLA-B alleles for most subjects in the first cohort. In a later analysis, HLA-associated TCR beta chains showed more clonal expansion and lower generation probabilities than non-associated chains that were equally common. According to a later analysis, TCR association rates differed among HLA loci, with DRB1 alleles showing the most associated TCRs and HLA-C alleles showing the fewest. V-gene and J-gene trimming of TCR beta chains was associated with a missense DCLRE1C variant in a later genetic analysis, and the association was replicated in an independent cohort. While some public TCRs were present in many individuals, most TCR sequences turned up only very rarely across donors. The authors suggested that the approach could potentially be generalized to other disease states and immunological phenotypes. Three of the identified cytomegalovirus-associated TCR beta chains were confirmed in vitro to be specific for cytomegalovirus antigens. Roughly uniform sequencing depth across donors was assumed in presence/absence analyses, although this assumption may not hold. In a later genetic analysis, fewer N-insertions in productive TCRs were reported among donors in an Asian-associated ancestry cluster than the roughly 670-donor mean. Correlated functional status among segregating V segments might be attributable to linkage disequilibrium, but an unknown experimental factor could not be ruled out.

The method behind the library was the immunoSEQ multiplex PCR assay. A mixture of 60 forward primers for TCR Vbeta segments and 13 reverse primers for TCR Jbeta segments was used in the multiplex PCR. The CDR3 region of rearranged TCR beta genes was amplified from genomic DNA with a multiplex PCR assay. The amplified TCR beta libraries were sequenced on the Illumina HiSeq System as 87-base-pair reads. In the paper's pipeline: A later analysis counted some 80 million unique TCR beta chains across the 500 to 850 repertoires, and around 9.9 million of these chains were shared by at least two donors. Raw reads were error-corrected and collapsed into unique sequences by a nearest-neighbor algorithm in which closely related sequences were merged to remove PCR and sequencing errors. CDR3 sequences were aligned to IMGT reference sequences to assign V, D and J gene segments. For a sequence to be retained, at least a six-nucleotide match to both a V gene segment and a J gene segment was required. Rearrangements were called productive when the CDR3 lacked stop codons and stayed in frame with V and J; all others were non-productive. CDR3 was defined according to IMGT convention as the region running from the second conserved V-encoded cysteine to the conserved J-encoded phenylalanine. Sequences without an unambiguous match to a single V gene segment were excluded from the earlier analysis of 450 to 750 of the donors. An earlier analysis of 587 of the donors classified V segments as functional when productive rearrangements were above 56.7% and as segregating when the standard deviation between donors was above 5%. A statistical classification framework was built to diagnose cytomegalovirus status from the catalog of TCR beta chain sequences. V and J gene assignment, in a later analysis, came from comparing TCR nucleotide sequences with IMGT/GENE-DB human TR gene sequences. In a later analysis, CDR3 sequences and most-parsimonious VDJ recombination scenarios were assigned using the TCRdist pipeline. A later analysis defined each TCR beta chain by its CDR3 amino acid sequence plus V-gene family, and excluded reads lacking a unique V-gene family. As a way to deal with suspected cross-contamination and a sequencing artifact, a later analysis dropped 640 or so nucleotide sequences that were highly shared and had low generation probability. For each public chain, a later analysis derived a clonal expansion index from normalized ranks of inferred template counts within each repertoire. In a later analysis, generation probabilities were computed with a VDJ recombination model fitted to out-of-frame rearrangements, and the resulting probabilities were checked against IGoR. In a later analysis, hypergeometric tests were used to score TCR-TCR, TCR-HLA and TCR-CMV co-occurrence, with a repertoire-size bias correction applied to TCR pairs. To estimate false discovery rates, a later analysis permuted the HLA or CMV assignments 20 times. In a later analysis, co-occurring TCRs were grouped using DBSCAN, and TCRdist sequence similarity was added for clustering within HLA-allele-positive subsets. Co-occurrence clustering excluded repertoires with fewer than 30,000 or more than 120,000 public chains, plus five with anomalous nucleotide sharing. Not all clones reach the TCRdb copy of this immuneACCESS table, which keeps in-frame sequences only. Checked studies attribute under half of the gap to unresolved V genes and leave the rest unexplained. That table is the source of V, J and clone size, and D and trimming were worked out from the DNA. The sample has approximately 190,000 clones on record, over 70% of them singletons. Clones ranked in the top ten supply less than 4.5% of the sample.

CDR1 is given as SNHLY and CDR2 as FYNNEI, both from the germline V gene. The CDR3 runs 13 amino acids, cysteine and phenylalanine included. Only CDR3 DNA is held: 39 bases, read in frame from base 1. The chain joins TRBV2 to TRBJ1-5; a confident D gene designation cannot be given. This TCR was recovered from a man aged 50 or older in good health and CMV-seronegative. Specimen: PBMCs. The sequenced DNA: TGTGCCAGCAGGGAAGGGCGGGGTCAGCCCCAGCATTTT. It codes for CASREGRGQPQHF. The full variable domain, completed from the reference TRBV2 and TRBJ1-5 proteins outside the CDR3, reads EPEVTQTPSHQVTQMGQEVILRCVPISNHLYFYWYRQILGQKVEFLVSFYNNEISEKSEIFDDQFSVERPDGSNFTLKIRSTKLEDSAMYFCASREGRGQPQHFGDGTRLSIL.